The 2 T cell receptor beta chains in this list originate from one sample, sequenced in a study of neoadjuvant nivolumab and ipilimumab in lung cancer. Generated by immunoSEQ multiplex PCR, the TCRdb table keeps only in-frame clones and is missing some. The table shows about 26,000 clones, with around 80% occurring only once. The sample in question was peripheral blood, obtained before neoadjuvant nivolumab, alone or with ipilimumab. All receptors come from an adult with non-small cell lung cancer.

The chain is built from TRBV27 and TRBJ2-3; D not resolved. Trimming pared 8 bases from V and 3 bases from J, leaving 12 bases between. From germline, CDR1 is MNHEY and CDR2 SMNVEV (reference sequence). This CDR3 is built from 13 residues. The CDR3 is CASGNFRTDTQYF. The CDR3, as DNA: TGTGCCAGCGGAAACTTTCGTACAGATACGCAGTATTTT.

The rearrangement joins TRBV4-2 to TRBJ2-1; D gene unclear. This CDR3 has 12 residues. Germline-derived CDR1 and CDR2 are LGHNA and YNFKEQ. V was trimmed by 1 base and J by 8 bases, leaving 6 bases between them. The CDR3 sequence is CASSQVLDEQFF. CDR3 nucleotides: TGTGCCAGCAGCCAAGTTCTAGATGAGCAGTTCTTC.